The rows below give T cell receptor beta chains drawn from one sample of a study of early T cells in non-severe SARS-CoV-2 infection. One entry per CDR3 protein, called by TCRdb with MiXCR from the 5' RACE reads. The repertoire holds around 83,000 distinct CDR3 sequences, with about 10% as singletons. The sequenced sample was whole blood, obtained at baseline. Every receptor here comes from an adult who was a healthcare worker with PCR-confirmed SARS-CoV-2 infection or an uninfected control (not recorded which). Both conserved end residues are trimmed from each CDR3. Fields, in order: J gene, V gene, CDR3 protein.

>TRBJ2-2|TRBV20-1
SATWGGNTGELF
>TRBJ2-1|TRBV20-1
SARSTRVREQF
>TRBJ2-5|TRBV7-9
ASSSEGETQY
>TRBJ1-1|TRBV12-3/TRBV12-4
ASSMTGGNTEAF
>TRBJ2-5|TRBV5-1
ASTRGLAGVGQETQY
>TRBJ2-1|TRBV11-2
ASSLISSYNEQF
>TRBJ1-1|TRBV28
ASSLPNRGTEAF
>TRBJ2-7|TRBV25-1
ASSEPRTSGYEQY
>TRBJ2-7|TRBV2
ASTWQISYEQY
>TRBJ2-1|TRBV10-2
ASGDSQAGMYNEQF
>TRBJ2-1|TRBV3-1
ASSQGPYNEQF
>TRBJ2-3|TRBV28
ASSLGLGPDTQY
>TRBJ2-7|TRBV7-9
ASSLARASGRSYEQY
>TRBJ2-3|TRBV2
ASGAGVGTDTQY
>TRBJ2-3|TRBV7-9
ASSLGTDTQY
>TRBJ2-1|TRBV19
ASTRTLTSGRSNEQF
>TRBJ1-3|TRBV9
ASRRGNTIY
>TRBJ2-7|TRBV5-1
ASSLERRGPSYEQY
>TRBJ1-1|TRBV7-2
ASSFTANTEAF
>TRBJ2-7|TRBV11-1
ASSFRGREQY
>TRBJ2-3|TRBV7-9
ASSLYPQGVSTDTQY
>TRBJ2-1|TRBV5-1
ASSLLLVREGLGEQF
>TRBJ1-6|TRBV27
ASREGQGRSPLH
>TRBJ1-4|TRBV5-1
ASSLDGGRATNEKLF
>TRBJ2-5|TRBV7-7
ASSLSKTSSETQY
>TRBJ1-1|TRBV3-1
ASSQDPGRGANTEAF
>TRBJ1-2|TRBV7-6
ASSLRTGRGYT
>TRBJ1-1|TRBV6-1
ASSDWPGAFEAF
>TRBJ2-7|TRBV6-1
ASTRTGTWEQY
>TRBJ1-1|TRBV30
AWRVGVTEAF
>TRBJ2-1|TRBV5-6
ASSFFGTSGYNEQF
>TRBJ1-6|TRBV24-1
ATVSGGSPLH
>TRBJ1-5|TRBV4-2
ASSLGTGNQPQH
>TRBJ1-2|TRBV12-3/TRBV12-4
ASRAGAYGYT
>TRBJ2-2|TRBV7-8
ASSPEGMGGELF
>TRBJ2-5|TRBV7-3
ASSLDGRNQETQY
>TRBJ2-1|TRBV6-5
ASSYQRGAYNEQF
>TRBJ1-1|TRBV5-1
ASSLGTRNTEAF
>TRBJ2-7|TRBV20-1
SARDWSSGFYEQY
>TRBJ2-1|TRBV20-1
SARGPGVLSNEQF
>TRBJ2-2|TRBV6-6
ASSALEAGELF
>TRBJ1-5|TRBV20-1
SARGGQRNQPQH
>TRBJ2-7|TRBV27
ASSLIGTLSYEQY
>TRBJ2-1|TRBV30
AWSAGAYHNEQF
>TRBJ2-5|TRBV14
ASSQVDWPQTQY
>TRBJ2-1|TRBV4-1
ASSQDLRSYSYNEQF
>TRBJ1-4|TRBV19
ASGRTANEKLF
>TRBJ2-7|TRBV20-1
SARVPKDVSEQY
>TRBJ2-1|TRBV19
ASSISSGRAYEQF
>TRBJ2-7|TRBV12-3/TRBV12-4
ASSFRGRYEQY
>TRBJ1-6|TRBV7-6
ASSRGDSNSYNSPLH
>TRBJ2-3|TRBV24-1
ATSDRTGYTDTQY
>TRBJ2-1|TRBV21-1
ASPTHSYNEQF
>TRBJ2-1|TRBV3-1
ASSHQREYNEQF
>TRBJ2-1|TRBV12-3/TRBV12-4
ASSLAGRVNEQF
>TRBJ2-7|TRBV9
ASSVDGRTYEQY
>TRBJ2-7|TRBV6-6
ASFATGTGTYEQY
>TRBJ2-2|TRBV20-1
SAISGSNTGELF
>TRBJ2-3|TRBV5-1
ASSSPQGASDTQY